This TCR beta chain was found in a study of radiation and T cells in renal cell carcinoma. A word on this clone: Its antigen is not known.

Assay: immunoSEQ multiplex PCR; the TCRdb copy retains only in-frame clones and omits some. The sample lists around 15,000 clones; roughly 60% were seen once. Regarding treatment: treatment-naive control, cytoreductive nephrectomy. Controls were unirradiated tumors from treatment-naive cytoreductive nephrectomy patients. The patient's renal cell carcinoma had clear cell pathology. Sequenced control tumors were from over ten males and a few females, median age roughly 53. Trimming shortened V by 3 bases and J by 8 bases, and 14 bases separated the two germline ends. CDR1 is SGHRS and CDR2 is YFSETQ in the germline V gene. The CDR3 has 14 residues. Overall study results and limits: Compared with controls, irradiated tumors showed greater TCR clonality.

The chain employs TRBV5-1 and TRBJ1-4; D remains ambiguous. The material sequenced was tumor tissue, taken from a patient whose treatment was nephrectomy without radiotherapy. The receptor was derived from a man aged 40-49 years with renal cell carcinoma. The CDR3 DNA sequence: TGCGCCAGCAGCTCTGAAAAGATCTCGGAAAAACTGTTTTTT. Translated, it gives CASSSEKISEKLFF.